This entry describes one TCR beta chain. Its target is unknown. The source of the sample is a study of STAT3 mutations in large granular lymphocyte leukemia. Looking at the study overall: Roughly half the longitudinally sequenced T-LGLL patients had canonical STAT3 mutations. Immunosuppressive therapy was given to more than half of T-LGLL patients. Whole-study results and caveats: In some patients, a small highly pathogenic clone possibly went undetected. In T-cell large granular lymphocyte leukemia, about half of patients showed multiple immunodominant subclonotypes.

TCRbeta libraries averaged about 44,000 productive templates per sample. The data were produced by immunoSEQ multiplex PCR, yet TCRdb's version contains in-frame clones alone and is incomplete. The sample includes more than 2,500 clones, more than 40% seen only once; the top ten take 50% to 65%. Per the germline V gene, CDR1 is SEHNR and CDR2 is FQNEAQ (reference sequence). The CDR3 has 11 amino acids. V was clipped by 5 bases and J by 7 bases, with 9 bases between them. This TCR came from a man aged 45-65 years with T-cell large granular lymphocyte leukemia. Some clones in this sample may be carry-over from other donors' samples. The rearrangement joins TRBV7-9 to TRBJ2-7; D call uncertain. Sequenced sample: peripheral blood mononuclear cells. In DNA, the CDR3 is TGTGCCAGCAGCCTCTCAAGGGAGCAGTACTTC. Its translation: CASSLSREQYF.